What follows is one T cell receptor beta chain and its context. The data originate from a study of T-cell memory formation after mild COVID-19. Barcoded TCR alpha and TCR beta cDNA libraries with UMIs came from 5'RACE using constant-segment primers. One entry per CDR3 protein, called by TCRdb with MiXCR from the 5' RACE reads. This table has roughly 250,000 distinct CDR3 sequences, 16% appearing once. Germline loops: CDR1 SEHNR, CDR2 FQNEAQ (reference sequence). CDR3 size: 16 residues. V lost 2 bases to trimming and J lost 2 bases; unmatched junction nucleotides: 8. The chain couples TRBV7-9 to TRBJ2-7, with 8 bases matching TRBD1. This clonotype was sampled from a man between 18 and 29 years old who had mild COVID-19 (a few samples of this study predate the infection). Cell type and time point are not known. Sequencing input: PBMCs or a T cell subset sorted from them (not recorded which). Here the CDR3 reads CASSLCLGQGPYEQYF. The CDR3 DNA reads as TGTGCCAGCAGCTTATGTCTCGGACAGGGTCCCTACGAGCAGTACTTC. Full variable domain (missing parts from reference TRBV7-9 and TRBJ2-7): DTGVSQNPRHKITKRGQNVTFRCDPISEHNRLYWYRQTLGQGPEFLTYFQNEAQLEKSRLLSDRFSAERPKGSFSTLEIQRTEQGDSAMYLCASSLCLGQGPYEQYFGPGTRLTVT.